Sequencing of this TCR beta chain was carried out in a study of T cells after posttransplantation cyclophosphamide. Looked up from germline, CDR1 is MDHEN and CDR2 is SYDVKM. This CDR3 comprises 19 residues. Study findings and constraints: Tissue-infiltrating T cells from skin or gut overlapped little with blood T cells. After PTCy, TRB diversity resembled that of CNI/methotrexate controls. Donor-recipient repertoire similarity was low at 1-2 months, rising over year one.

Using immunoSEQ multiplex PCR, the repertoire was profiled, and TCRdb retains in-frame clones only, with some absent. The sample consists of fewer than 20,000 clones, around 91% of them appearing once. A word on this clone: Its antigen is currently unknown. The junction departs from the called germline gene at one end, perhaps through a read error. Additional DNA sequences in this sample encode the identical CDR3.

A marrow graft followed busulfan-fludarabine conditioning, with cyclophosphamide on days +3 and +4. The receptor's source is a male patient aged 60 to 75 who received an allogeneic stem cell transplant from a related donor and was CMV-positive. T cells may partly derive from the graft donor. The chain joins TRBV28 to TRBJ1-6; D not resolved. The input for sequencing was CD4+ T cells sorted from blood, taken after allogeneic stem cell transplant with posttransplant cyclophosphamide. The CDR3 coding sequence is TGTGCCAGCAGTTTCCCCCTCTATAGGACTAGCTCCTATAATTCCCCCCTCCACTTT. This gives the protein CASSFPLYRTSSYNSPLHF.